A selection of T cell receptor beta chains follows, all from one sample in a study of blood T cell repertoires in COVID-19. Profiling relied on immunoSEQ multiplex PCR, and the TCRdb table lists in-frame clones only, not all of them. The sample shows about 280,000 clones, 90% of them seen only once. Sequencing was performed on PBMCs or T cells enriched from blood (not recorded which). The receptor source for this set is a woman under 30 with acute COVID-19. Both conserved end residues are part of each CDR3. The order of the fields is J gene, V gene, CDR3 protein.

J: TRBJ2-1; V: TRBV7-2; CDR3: CASRPGQGSYNEQFF
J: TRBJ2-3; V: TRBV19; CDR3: CASKDGKGESTDTQYF
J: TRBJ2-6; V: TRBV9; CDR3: CASNRGRGPSGANVLTF
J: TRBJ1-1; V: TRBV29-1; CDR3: CSVEVTGLAEAFF
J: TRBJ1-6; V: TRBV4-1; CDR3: CASSQIAQRVNYNSPLHF
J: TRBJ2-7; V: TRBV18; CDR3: CASSPPGVYEQYF
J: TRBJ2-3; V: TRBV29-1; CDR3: CSARTSGELYTQYF
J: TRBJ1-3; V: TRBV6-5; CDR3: CASSRAISGNTIYF
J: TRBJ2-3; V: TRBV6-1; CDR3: CASSEGPLAGFTDTQYF
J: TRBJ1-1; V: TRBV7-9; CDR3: CASSLVNNREAFF
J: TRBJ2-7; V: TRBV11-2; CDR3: CASSSLQGTYEQYF
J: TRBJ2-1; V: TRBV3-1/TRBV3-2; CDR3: CASSFNHRGGREGRSSYNEQFF